This T cell receptor beta chain originates from a study of CD8 T cell repertoires and HIV-1 epitope variants. Study in general: Twenty-five autologous and known Gag and Nef epitope variant peptides each stimulated T cells separately. Controls included no peptide, Ebola AY9 epitope, and a CMV, EBV, flu pool. Enriched T cells were co-cultured with equal numbers of autologous T cell-negative antigen-presenting cells. Whole-study results and caveats: This assay reports beta chains of antigen-expanded cells, not T cell function.

Some clones are missing from TCRdb's copy, which holds only in-frame ones; the method was immunoSEQ multiplex PCR. The data contain fewer than 4,000 clones, 64% of them singletons. The CDR3 contains 15 residues. The J segment lost 6 bases and the V segment lost 0 bases, leaving 1 base of the junction unmatched. Germline values: CDR1 MRHNA, CDR2 SNTAGT. Worth noting for this clone: Its antigen is currently unknown.

The sequenced material came from cultured CD8+ T cells derived from PBMCs. The receptor was isolated from a male donor with HIV. The rearrangement links TRBV6-4 to TRBJ2-1, with TRBD2 identical over 11 bases. The CDR3 here is CASSDSSGGANEQFF. As DNA, the CDR3 is TGTGCCAGCAGTGACTCTAGCGGGGGGGCCAATGAGCAGTTCTTC.